The next 17 T cell receptor beta chains were all read from a single sample in a study of persistence of HIV-infected CD4 T cells. The immunoSEQ assay was version 4, run in survey mode. Sequenced by immunoSEQ multiplex PCR; TCRdb stores in-frame clones only, minus some. The sample carries more than 45,000 clones, more than 60% recorded once. These receptors have no known antigen. Cells were stimulated with CMV-infected fibroblast lysates at 10 ug/mL. CD40L-negative CD69-negative CD45RO-high memory CD4+ T cells were sorted as populations depleted of antigen-responding cells. This specimen consisted of CD4+ T cells sorted from PBMCs after approximately 19-hour stimulation, obtained from a patient who received antiretroviral therapy. All receptors come from an adult man with HIV who was CMV-seropositive.

This clone has only a few counts. The chain uses TRBV6-1 and TRBJ2-1; TRBD2 matches at 13 bases. Germline assignment: CDR1 MNHNS and CDR2 SASEGT. V lost 4 bases, J lost 0 bases, and 9 bases stayed unmatched. CDR3 length: 19 amino acids. The CDR3 here is CASSVNGLAGEVSYNEQFF. The CDR3 nucleotides read TGTGCCAGCAGTGTGAACGGACTAGCGGGAGAGGTCTCCTACAATGAGCAGTTCTTC.

The V and J genes are TRBV30 and TRBJ2-2; 7 bases are a match to TRBD1. CDR1 and CDR2 (germline): GTSNPN, SVGIG (reference sequence). V was pared by 4 bases and J by 5 bases, with 4 bases of the junction left unmatched. This CDR3 comprises 13 residues. The chain's CDR3 is CAWKGAATGELFF. The DNA for the CDR3 is TGTGCCTGGAAGGGGGCCGCAACCGGGGAGCTGTTTTTT.

The CDR3 here is CAWSQQGTNTF. The CDR3 DNA follows: TGTGCCTGGAGTCAACAGGGGACCAACACCTTC. This chain uses TRBV30 with TRBJ1-2; 7 positions match TRBD1. The CDR3 length is 11 residues. The germline CDR1 and CDR2 sequences are GTSNPN and SVGIG (reference sequence). The J segment lost 12 bases and the V segment lost 2 bases, leaving 6 bases of the junction unmatched.

V is TRBV10-3 and J is TRBJ2-7, with D possibly TRBD1 on 6 matching bases. V lost 3 bases, J lost 5 bases, and 11 bases lay in between. The CDR3 sequence is 13 residues long. Germline-derived CDR1 and CDR2 are ENHRY and SYGVKD. The CDR3 nucleotides are TGTGCCATCAGTGAACAGGGTAGGGACGAGCAGTACTTC. Translated: CAISEQGRDEQYF.

This clone was seen a handful of times. Written as DNA, the CDR3 is TGTGCCAGCAGCCCCCCCGGCTTAGCGGGAGTTCGCAATGAGCAGTTCTTC. The encoded protein is CASSPPGLAGVRNEQFF. J is TRBJ2-1 and V is TRBV7-3; 9 bases are shared with TRBD2. J was trimmed by 6 bases and V by 5 bases; bases with no gene match: 14. Germline values: CDR1 SGHTA, CDR2 FQGTGA. This CDR3 has 17 amino acids.

This clone has a handful of counts. This CDR3 reads CASSLEAPQAVSGNTIYF. CDR3 sequence (DNA): TGTGCCAGCAGCTTAGAAGCCCCCCAGGCAGTCTCTGGAAACACCATATATTTT. This chain connects TRBV7-2 to TRBJ1-3; D call uncertain. The germline V and J ends were trimmed by 1 base and 0 bases, with 16 bases remaining between them. The V gene's germline CDR1 is SGHTA and CDR2 FQGNSA. There are 18 residues in the CDR3.

The CDR3 region is CASNRDMNTEAFF. The CDR3 bases are TGTGCCAGTAACAGGGACATGAACACTGAAGCTTTCTTT. This sequence joins TRBV19 and TRBJ1-1, with D possibly matching TRBD1 (6 bases). Germline assignment: CDR1 LNHDA and CDR2 SQIVND (reference sequence). This CDR3 region has 13 residues. Trimming removed 7 bases from V and 0 bases from J, with 9 bases in between.

This CDR3 is CASSQRGSGANVLTF. For the CDR3, the DNA is TGTGCCAGCAGTCAACGGGGCTCTGGGGCCAACGTCCTGACTTTC. V usage is TRBV27 and J usage is TRBJ2-6; TRBD2 might be the D (5 bases). The CDR3 has 15 residues. Trimming removed 5 bases from V and 0 bases from J, with 8 bases in between. The V gene's germline CDR1 is MNHEY and CDR2 SMNVEV (reference sequence).

There are a few counts of this clone. J is TRBJ2-2 and V is TRBV12-3 or TRBV12-4; D uncertain. This CDR3 is built from 13 residues. V was cut by 3 bases and J by 5 bases, with 7 bases left in between. The CDR3 DNA reads TGTGCCAGCAGTTTCGGGTTGACCGGGGAGCTGTTTTTT. Encoded protein: CASSFGLTGELFF.

CDR3 bases: TGTGCCTGGAGTGTACGAGGGGGGCTGCGCTACACCTTC. Translated, it gives CAWSVRGGLRYTF. This chain joins TRBV30 and TRBJ1-2; D perhaps matches TRBD1 (6 bases). V was clipped by 0 bases and J by 9 bases, with 14 bases between them. The CDR3 sequence is 13 residues long. Germline V gene lookup returns CDR1 GTSNPN and CDR2 SVGIG (reference sequence).

The chain uses TRBV6-1 and TRBJ1-5; D not certain. In germline, CDR1 is MNHNS, CDR2 SASEGT. The CDR3 totals 16 residues. Between the trimmed V and J ends, which lost 2 bases and 0 bases, there was a span of 11 bases. CDR3 DNA sequence: TGTGCCAGCAGTGAACAGGCGATTCTTAGCAATCAGCCCCAGCATTTT. This translates into CASSEQAILSNQPQHF.

J is TRBJ2-7 and V is TRBV29-1; D might be TRBD1 (6 bases). The CDR3 covers 13 residues. Germline-derived CDR1 and CDR2 are SQVTM and ANQGSEA. V dropped 5 bases and J dropped 11 bases, with 22 bases sitting between them. In nucleotides, the CDR3 is TGCAGCGTTACTTTGGACAGATCCCCGCGAAAGTACTTC. It codes for CSVTLDRSPRKYF.

DNA of the CDR3: TGTGCCAGCAGCCGCCGGGGGGGCACTGAAGCTTTCTTT. It is translated as CASSRRGGTEAFF. The V gene is TRBV7-9, the J gene TRBJ1-1; possible D gene TRBD1, 5 bases. V lost 5 bases and J lost 4, with 11 bases in between. The CDR3 sequence is 13 residues long. Per the germline V gene, CDR1 is SEHNR and CDR2 is FQNEAQ (reference sequence).

The genes are TRBV7-9 and TRBJ2-3; possibly TRBD2 for D (6 bases). Trimming took off 3 bases at V and 5 bases at J, with 12 bases between the two ends. CDR1 is SEHNR and CDR2 is FQNEAQ in the germline V gene (reference sequence). CDR3 length: 14 amino acids. DNA for the CDR3: TGTGCCAGCAGCTTGAGGGAGGACAAAGATACGCAGTATTTT. It codes for CASSLREDKDTQYF.

The gene calls are TRBV30 and TRBJ2-7; D perhaps matches TRBD1 (7 bases). The germline V gene encodes CDR1 GTSNPN and CDR2 SVGIG (reference sequence). Between the trimmed V and J ends, which lost 1 base and 4 bases, there was a span of 17 bases. The CDR3 extends over 15 amino acids. The CDR3, as DNA: TGTGCCTGGAGTGGGAGGGGGACAGTCCTTTACGAGCAGTACTTC. The encoded protein is CAWSGRGTVLYEQYF.

This chain uses TRBV6-5 with TRBJ2-6, with D possibly being TRBD2 (6 bases). Germline V CDR1 and CDR2: MNHEY, SVGAGI. CDR3 length equals 14 residues. Trimming took off 7 bases at V and 6 bases at J, with 13 bases between the two ends. The CDR3 reads CASTGTRQANVLTF. The CDR3 region has the DNA TGTGCCAGCACCGGGACTCGACAGGCCAACGTCCTGACTTTC.

The chain uses TRBV11-2 and TRBJ2-5; D uncertain. The CDR3 runs 15 residues. V was pared by 2 bases and J by 2 bases, with 12 bases between. Germline CDR1 is SGHAT and CDR2 is FQNNGV. In nucleotides, the CDR3 is TGTGCCAGCAGCTTACAATCCGGCAGGCAAGAGACCCAGTACTTC. Protein product: CASSLQSGRQETQYF. The entire variable domain, with the rest obtained from reference TRBV11-2 and TRBJ2-5, is as follows: EAGVAQSPRYKIIEKRQSVAFWCNPISGHATLYWYQQILGQGPKLLIQFQNNGVVDDSQLPKDRFSAERLKGVDSTLKIQPAKLEDSAVYLCASSLQSGRQETQYFGPGTRLLVL.